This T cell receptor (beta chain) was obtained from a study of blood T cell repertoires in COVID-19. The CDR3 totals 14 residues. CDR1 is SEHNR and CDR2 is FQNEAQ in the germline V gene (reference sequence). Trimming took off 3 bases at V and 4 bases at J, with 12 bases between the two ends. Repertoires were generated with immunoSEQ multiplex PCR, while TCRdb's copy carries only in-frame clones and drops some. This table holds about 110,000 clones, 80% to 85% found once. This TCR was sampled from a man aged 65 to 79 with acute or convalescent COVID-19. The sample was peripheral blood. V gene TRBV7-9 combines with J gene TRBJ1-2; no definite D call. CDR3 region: CASSLAAEGYGYTF. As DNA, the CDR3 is TGTGCCAGCAGCTTGGCGGCCGAGGGCTATGGCTACACCTTC.